What follows are 8 T cell receptor beta chains derived from one specimen sequenced in a study of CD8+ T cells in alopecia areata. cDNA reverse transcribed from extracted RNA served as the sequencing template. This table comes from immunoSEQ multiplex PCR, and its TCRdb copy is limited to in-frame clones, with some not included. The profile shows 2,500 to 3,500 clones, 65% to 80% of them singletons. Stated treatment: oral pan-JAK inhibitor, 5-10 mg twice daily. Lesional scalp punch biopsies and peripheral blood came from alopecia areata patients. The source was skin, collected at week 24, from a patient treated with tofacitinib. These receptors came from a human donor with alopecia areata.

The rearrangement joins TRBV16 to TRBJ1-5, with D possibly being TRBD1 (6 bases). The germline CDR1 and CDR2 sequences are KGHSY and FQNENV. CDR3 length: 16 residues. V was clipped by 2 bases and J by 2 bases, with 13 bases between them. CDR3 sequence: CASSQIRGNGNQPQHF. The CDR3 DNA follows: TGTGCCAGCAGCCAAATCAGGGGCAATGGCAATCAGCCCCAGCATTTT.

This clone was recorded a few times. This sequence joins TRBV7-4 and TRBJ2-7; D not resolved. With 7 bases removed from V and 4 bases from J, the gap between germline ends came to 17 bases. The germline gives CDR1 SGHVT, CDR2 SQSDAQ. The CDR3 contains 14 residues. The CDR3 spells CASTSYGPGYEQYF. In DNA, the CDR3 is TGTGCCAGCACCAGCTACGGACCTGGTTACGAGCAGTACTTC.

This rearrangement joins TRBV7-9 to TRBJ1-2, with D unresolved. The germline V gene has CDR1 SEHNR and CDR2 FQNEAQ (reference sequence). V was trimmed by 0 bases and J by 2 bases, leaving 4 bases between them. This CDR3 contains 13 residues. Written as DNA, the CDR3 is TGTGCCAGCAGCTTAGCAGCAAACTATGGCTACACCTTC. Amino acid sequence: CASSLAANYGYTF.

The chain couples TRBV6-1 to TRBJ2-7; 9 bases are shared with TRBD2. The CDR3 covers 14 residues. Germline V gene lookup returns CDR1 MNHNS and CDR2 SASEGT. The ends lost 1 base at V and 7 bases at J; junction bases unmatched: 5. CDR3 loop: CASSEGVAGEEQYF. CDR3 DNA sequence: TGTGCCAGCAGTGAAGGCGTAGCGGGGGAAGAGCAGTACTTC.

The V call is TRBV5-6, the J call TRBJ2-2, with D possibly matching TRBD1 (5 bases). This CDR3 spans 18 amino acids. Trimming shortened V by 4 bases and J by 1 base, and 20 bases separated the two germline ends. Germline loops: CDR1 SGHDT, CDR2 YYEEEE. CDR3 protein: CASSLTAGYPGNTGELFF. CDR3 in DNA: TGTGCCAGCAGCCTAACTGCAGGGTATCCAGGGAACACCGGGGAGCTGTTTTTT. The whole variable domain, remainder taken from reference TRBV5-6 and TRBJ2-2, is DAGVTQSPTHLIKTRGQQVTLRCSPKSGHDTVSWYQQALGQGPQFIFQYYEEEERQRGNFPDRFSGHQFPNYSSELNVNALLLGDSALYLCASSLTAGYPGNTGELFFGEGSRLTVL.

The chain carries TRBV18 and TRBJ2-7; D may be TRBD2 (6 bases). Germline V CDR1 and CDR2: KGHSH, LQKENI. There are 16 residues in the CDR3. Trimming took 0 bases from V and 2 from J, leaving 14 bases between them. CDR3 DNA: TGTGCCAGCTCACCACCTGGGAGGACTTCTACCTACGAGCAGTACTTC. Translation: CASSPPGRTSTYEQYF.

A note on this clone: At one of its ends the junction is not consistent with the germline gene, which may arise from a read error. The chain carries TRBV7-8 and TRBJ2-5; 9 bases agree with TRBD2. Germline V CDR1 and CDR2: SGHVS, FQNEAQ. The CDR3 runs to 12 residues. CDR3 bases: TGTGCCAGCAGCTTTCGGGGGACTAGCTTTCACTTC. This encodes CASSFRGTSFHF.

This chain connects TRBV23-1 to TRBJ1-1; 7 bases fit TRBD1. TRBV23-1 is identified as an open reading frame with a role that is uncertain. J lost 7 bases, V lost 0 bases, and 5 bases had no gene match. The CDR3 covers 14 residues. The CDR3 reads CASSQSDRLLEAFF. In nucleotides, the CDR3 is TGCGCCAGCAGTCAATCGGACAGGCTTCTTGAAGCTTTCTTT.